The clone carrying this T cell receptor beta chain was detected only a few times. Its antigen is not identified. The data are from a study of T-cell memory formation after mild COVID-19. Each CDR3 protein gets one entry after TCRdb re-called the 5' RACE reads with MiXCR. Of fewer than 700,000 distinct CDR3 sequences detected, less than 25% appear once; the ten largest clones hold approximately 8%. Findings and caveats of the study: Some SARS-CoV-2-responding clones were already detected in memory before infection. Researchers could not confirm that second-wave clones peaking on day 37 targeted SARS-CoV-2. CD4+ clones that contracted lay mainly in CM and EM; CD8+ ones lay in EMRA. Day 15 to 85 contracting clones showed balanced CD4/CD8; later expanders leaned CD4+.

The source material was PBMCs or a T cell subset sorted from them (not recorded which). The sequence was collected from an adult woman who had mild COVID-19 (a few samples of this study predate the infection). Cell type and time point are not known.

DNA of the CDR3: TGTGCCAGCAGCCAACGCTCCTCAGGGGGCGGTGAGACCCAGTACTTC. This sequence encodes CASSQRSSGGGETQYF. This chain connects TRBV9 to TRBJ2-5; the match to TRBD1 covers 8 bases. This CDR3 comprises 16 residues. CDR1 and CDR2 (germline): SGDLS, YYNGEE. Losses at the gene ends were 4 bases for V and 5 bases for J; bases not matched to a gene: 13.